The source of this T cell receptor beta chain is a study of OX40 agonist ivuxolimab in advanced cancers. V lost 6 bases and J 2 bases, leaving 13 bases between the germline ends. CDR3 size: 14 residues. Germline V gives CDR1 MDHEN, CDR2 SYDVKM. The data were produced by immunoSEQ multiplex PCR, yet TCRdb's version contains in-frame clones alone and is incomplete. The sample includes around 77,000 clones, over 75% seen only once; the top ten take about 0.99%. V is TRBV28 and J is TRBJ1-2; perhaps TRBD1 as D (6 bases). This sample comprised CD4+ or CD8+ T cells sorted from blood, obtained in a trial of the OX40 agonist ivuxolimab. The receptor was isolated from an adult with an advanced solid tumor such as melanoma, head and neck, liver or kidney cancer. For the CDR3, the DNA is TGTGCCAGCAGGAGGGGGACCGCGAACTATGGCTACACCTTC. Translation: CASRRGTANYGYTF.